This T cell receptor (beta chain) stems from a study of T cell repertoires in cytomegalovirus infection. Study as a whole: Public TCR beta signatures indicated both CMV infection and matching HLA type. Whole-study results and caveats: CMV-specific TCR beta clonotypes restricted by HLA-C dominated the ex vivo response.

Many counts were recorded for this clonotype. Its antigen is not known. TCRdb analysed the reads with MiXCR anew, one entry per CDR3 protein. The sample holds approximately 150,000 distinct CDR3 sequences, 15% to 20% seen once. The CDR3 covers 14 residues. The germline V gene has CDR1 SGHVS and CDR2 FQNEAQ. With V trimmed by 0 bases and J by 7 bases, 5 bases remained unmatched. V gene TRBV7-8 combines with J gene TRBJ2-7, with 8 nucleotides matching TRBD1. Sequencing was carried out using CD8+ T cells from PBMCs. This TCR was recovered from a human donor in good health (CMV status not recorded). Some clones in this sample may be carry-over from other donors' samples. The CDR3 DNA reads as TGTGCCAGCAGCTTAGCCACAGGGGGGCGAGAGCAGTACTTC. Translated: CASSLATGGREQYF.